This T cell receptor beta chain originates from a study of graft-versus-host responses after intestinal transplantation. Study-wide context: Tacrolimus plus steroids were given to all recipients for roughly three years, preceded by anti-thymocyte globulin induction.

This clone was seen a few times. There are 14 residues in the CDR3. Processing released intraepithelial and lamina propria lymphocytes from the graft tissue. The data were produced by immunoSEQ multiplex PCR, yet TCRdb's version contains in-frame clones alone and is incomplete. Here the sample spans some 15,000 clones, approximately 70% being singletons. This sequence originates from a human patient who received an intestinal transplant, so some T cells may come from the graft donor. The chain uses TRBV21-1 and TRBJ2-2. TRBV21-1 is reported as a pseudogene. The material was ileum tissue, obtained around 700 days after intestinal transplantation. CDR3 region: CASSKGGYTGELFF. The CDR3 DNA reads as TGTGCCAGCAGCAAAGGGGGATACACCGGGGAGCTGTTTTTT.